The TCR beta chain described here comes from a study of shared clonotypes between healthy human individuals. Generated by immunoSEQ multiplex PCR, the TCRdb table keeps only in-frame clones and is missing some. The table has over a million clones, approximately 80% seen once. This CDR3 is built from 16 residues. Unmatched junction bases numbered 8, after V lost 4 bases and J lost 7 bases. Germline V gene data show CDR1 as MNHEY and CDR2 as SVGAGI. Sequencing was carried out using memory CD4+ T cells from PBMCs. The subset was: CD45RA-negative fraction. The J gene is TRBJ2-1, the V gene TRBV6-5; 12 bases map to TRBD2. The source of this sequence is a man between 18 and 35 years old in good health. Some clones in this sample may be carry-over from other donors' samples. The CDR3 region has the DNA TGTGCCAGCAGTTTGGGACTAGCGGGCACGGGGAATGAGCAGTTCTTC. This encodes CASSLGLAGTGNEQFF.